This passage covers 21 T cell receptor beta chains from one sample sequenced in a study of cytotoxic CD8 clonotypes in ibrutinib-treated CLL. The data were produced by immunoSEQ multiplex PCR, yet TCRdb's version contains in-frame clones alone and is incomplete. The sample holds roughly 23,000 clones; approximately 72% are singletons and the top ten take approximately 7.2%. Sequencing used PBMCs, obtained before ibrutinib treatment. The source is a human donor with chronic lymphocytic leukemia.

The CDR3 sequence: CASSLSSGSRETQYF. Written as DNA, the CDR3 is TGTGCCAGCAGCTTATCGAGCGGGAGCAGAGAGACCCAGTACTTC. This sequence joins TRBV7-9 and TRBJ2-5, with TRBD2 matching 8 bases. The CDR3 spans 15 residues. The V gene end was trimmed by 2 bases and the J gene end by 4 bases; junction bases not matched to a gene: 6. Germline V lookup: CDR1 SEHNR, CDR2 FQNEAQ (reference sequence).

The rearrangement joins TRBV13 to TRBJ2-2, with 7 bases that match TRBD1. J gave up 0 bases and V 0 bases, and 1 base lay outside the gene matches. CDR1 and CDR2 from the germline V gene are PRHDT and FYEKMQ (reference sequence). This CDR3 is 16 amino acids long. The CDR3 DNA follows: TGTGCCAGCAGCTTAGGCGGGACAGCGAACACCGGGGAGCTGTTTTTT. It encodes CASSLGGTANTGELFF.

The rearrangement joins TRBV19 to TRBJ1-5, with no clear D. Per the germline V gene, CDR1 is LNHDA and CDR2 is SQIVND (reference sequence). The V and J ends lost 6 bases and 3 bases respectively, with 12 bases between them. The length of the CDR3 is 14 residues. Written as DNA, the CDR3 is TGTGCCAGTAGAGGAGGCGAAGTCAATCAGCCCCAGCATTTT. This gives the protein CASRGGEVNQPQHF.

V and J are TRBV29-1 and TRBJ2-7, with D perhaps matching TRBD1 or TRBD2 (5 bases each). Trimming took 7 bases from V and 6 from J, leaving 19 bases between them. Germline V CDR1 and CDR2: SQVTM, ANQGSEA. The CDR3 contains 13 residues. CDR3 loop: CSASGTGSGEQYF. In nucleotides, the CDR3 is TGCAGCGCCTCCGGGACCGGGTCTGGCGAGCAGTACTTC.

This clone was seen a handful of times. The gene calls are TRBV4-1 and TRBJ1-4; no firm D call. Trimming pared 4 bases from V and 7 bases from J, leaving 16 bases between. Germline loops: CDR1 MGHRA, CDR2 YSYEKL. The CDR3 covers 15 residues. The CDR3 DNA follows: TGCGCCAGCAGCCTGCGGGAGGACTTACTTGAAAAACTGTTTTTT. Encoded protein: CASSLREDLLEKLFF.

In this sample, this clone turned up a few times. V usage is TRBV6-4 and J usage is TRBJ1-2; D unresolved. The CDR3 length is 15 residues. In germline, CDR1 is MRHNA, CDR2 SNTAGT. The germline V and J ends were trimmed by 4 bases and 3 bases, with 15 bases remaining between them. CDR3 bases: TGTGCCAGCAGTGCCGAGGACGGTGTGCACTATGGCTACACCTTC. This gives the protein CASSAEDGVHYGYTF.

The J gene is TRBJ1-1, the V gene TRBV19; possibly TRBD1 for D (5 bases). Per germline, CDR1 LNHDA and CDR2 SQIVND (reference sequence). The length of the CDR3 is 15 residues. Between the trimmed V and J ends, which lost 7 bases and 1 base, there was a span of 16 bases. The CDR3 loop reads CASTRKDSANTEAFF. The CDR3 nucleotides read TGTGCCAGTACCCGAAAAGACAGTGCGAACACTGAAGCTTTCTTT.

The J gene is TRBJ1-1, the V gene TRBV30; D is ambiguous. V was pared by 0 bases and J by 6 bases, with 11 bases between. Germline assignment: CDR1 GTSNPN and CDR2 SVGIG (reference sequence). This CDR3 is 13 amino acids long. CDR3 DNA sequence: TGTGCCTGGAGTGTAAGTTTGGATGCTGAAGCTTTCTTT. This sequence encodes CAWSVSLDAEAFF.

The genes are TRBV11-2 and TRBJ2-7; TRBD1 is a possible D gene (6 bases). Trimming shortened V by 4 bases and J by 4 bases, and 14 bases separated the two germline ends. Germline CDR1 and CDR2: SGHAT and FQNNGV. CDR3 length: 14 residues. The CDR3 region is CASSSGHPPYEQYF. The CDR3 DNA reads TGTGCCAGCAGCTCGGGACATCCGCCTTACGAGCAGTACTTC.

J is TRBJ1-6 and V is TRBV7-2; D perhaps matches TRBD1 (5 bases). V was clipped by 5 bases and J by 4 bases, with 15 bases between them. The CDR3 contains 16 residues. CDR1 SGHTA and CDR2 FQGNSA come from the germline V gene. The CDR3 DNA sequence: TGTGCCAGCAGCCCCCAGGGATGGGGGTATAATTCACCCCTCCACTTT. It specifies CASSPQGWGYNSPLHF. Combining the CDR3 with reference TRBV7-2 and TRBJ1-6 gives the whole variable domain GAGVSQSPSNKVTEKGKDVELRCDPISGHTALYWYRQSLGQGLEFLIYFQGNSAPDKSGLPSDRFSAERTGGSVSTLTIQRTQQEDSAVYLCASSPQGWGYNSPLHFGNGTRLTVT.

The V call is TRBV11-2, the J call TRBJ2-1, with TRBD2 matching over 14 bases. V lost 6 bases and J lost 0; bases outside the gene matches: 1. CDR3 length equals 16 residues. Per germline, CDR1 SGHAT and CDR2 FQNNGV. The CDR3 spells CASRGTSGGSYNEQFF. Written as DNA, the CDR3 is TGTGCCAGCAGAGGGACTAGCGGGGGCTCCTACAATGAGCAGTTCTTC.

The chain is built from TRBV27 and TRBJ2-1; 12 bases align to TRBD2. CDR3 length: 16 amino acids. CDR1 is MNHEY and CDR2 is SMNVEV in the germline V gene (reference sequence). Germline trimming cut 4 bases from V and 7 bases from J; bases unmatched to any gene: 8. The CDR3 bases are TGTGCCAGCAGTTCCATGACTAGCGGGGGTTGGAATGAGCAGTTCTTC. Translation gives CASSSMTSGGWNEQFF.

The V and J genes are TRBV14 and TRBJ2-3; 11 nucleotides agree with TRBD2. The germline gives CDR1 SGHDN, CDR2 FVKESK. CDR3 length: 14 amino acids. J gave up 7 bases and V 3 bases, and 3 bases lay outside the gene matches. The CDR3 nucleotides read TGTGCCAGCAGCCATAGACTAGCGGGGAATACGCAGTATTTT. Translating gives CASSHRLAGNTQYF.

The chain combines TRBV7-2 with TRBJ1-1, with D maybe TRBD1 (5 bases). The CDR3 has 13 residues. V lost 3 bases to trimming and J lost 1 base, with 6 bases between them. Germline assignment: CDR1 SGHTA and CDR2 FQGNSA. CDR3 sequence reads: CASSLGRNTEAFF. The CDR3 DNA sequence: TGTGCCAGCAGCTTGGGACGGAACACTGAAGCTTTCTTT.

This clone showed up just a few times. The CDR3 reads CASSEGGNYGYTF. The DNA for the CDR3 is TGCGCCAGCAGTGAGGGCGGTAACTATGGCTACACCTTC. This rearrangement joins TRBV10-2 to TRBJ1-2, with D uncertain. V lost 2 bases and J lost 1, with 5 bases in between. The CDR3 loop spans 13 amino acids. Germline CDR1 WSHSY, CDR2 SAAADI.

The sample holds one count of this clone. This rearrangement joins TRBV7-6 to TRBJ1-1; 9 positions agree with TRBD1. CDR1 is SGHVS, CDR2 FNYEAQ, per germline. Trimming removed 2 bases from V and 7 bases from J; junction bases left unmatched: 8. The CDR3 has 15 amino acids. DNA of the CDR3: TGTGCCAGCAGCTTACCACAGGGGGCAGGGGTTGAAGCTTTCTTT. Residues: CASSLPQGAGVEAFF. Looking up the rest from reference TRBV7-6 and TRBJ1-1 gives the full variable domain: GAGVSQSPRYKVTKRGQDVALRCDPISGHVSLYWYRQALGQGPEFLTYFNYEAQQDKSGLPNDRFSAERPEGSISTLTIQRTEQRDSAMYRCASSLPQGAGVEAFFGQGTRLTVV.

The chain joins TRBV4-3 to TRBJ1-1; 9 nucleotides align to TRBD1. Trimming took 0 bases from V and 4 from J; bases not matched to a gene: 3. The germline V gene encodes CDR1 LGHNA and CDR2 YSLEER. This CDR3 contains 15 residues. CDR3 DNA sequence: TGCGCCAGCAGCCAAGAGGGGACAGGGCCCACTGAAGCTTTCTTT. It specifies CASSQEGTGPTEAFF.

The CDR3 sequence is CASSLYGDRGGELFF. The DNA of the CDR3 is TGCGCCAGCAGCTTGTACGGGGACAGAGGCGGGGAGCTGTTTTTT. The chain is built from TRBV5-1 and TRBJ2-2; 7 bases line up with TRBD1. The CDR3 has 15 residues. Unmatched junction bases numbered 7, after V lost 1 base and J lost 7 bases. The V gene's germline CDR1 is SGHRS and CDR2 YFSETQ.

The CDR3 reads CASSVTSGGSTDTQYF. CDR3 DNA: TGTGCCAGCAGTGTAACTAGCGGGGGGAGCACAGATACGCAGTATTTT. The J gene is TRBJ2-3, the V gene TRBV6-4; 12 bases are a match to TRBD2. The CDR3 has 16 residues. V was pared by 4 bases and J by 0 bases, with 2 bases of the junction left unmatched. The germline CDR1 and CDR2 sequences are MRHNA and SNTAGT.

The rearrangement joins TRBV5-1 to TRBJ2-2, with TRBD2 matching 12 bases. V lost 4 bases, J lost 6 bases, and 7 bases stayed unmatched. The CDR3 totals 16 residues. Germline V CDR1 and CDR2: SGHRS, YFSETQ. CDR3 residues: CASSLPSGGVPGELFF. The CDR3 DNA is TGCGCCAGCAGCCTACCTAGCGGGGGGGTCCCCGGGGAGCTGTTTTTT.

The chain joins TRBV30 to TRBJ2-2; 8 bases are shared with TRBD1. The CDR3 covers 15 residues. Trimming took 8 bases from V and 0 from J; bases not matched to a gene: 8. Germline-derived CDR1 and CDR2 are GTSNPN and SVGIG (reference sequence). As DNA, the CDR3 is TGTGCCCGAGGGGGACAGGCCTCGAACACCGGGGAGCTGTTTTTT. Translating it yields CARGGQASNTGELFF.